The entry below describes one T cell receptor (beta chain). This CDR3 has 17 residues. This specimen belongs to a study of blood T cell repertoires in COVID-19. Assay used: immunoSEQ multiplex PCR; TCRdb lists only in-frame clones, some missing. The sample carries roughly 300,000 clones, around 92% recorded once. The TCR originated in a man between 18 and 35 years old who had recovered from COVID-19. V gene TRBV21-1 combines with J gene TRBJ2-7; TRBD1 was called by the table and not checked on the DNA. TRBV21-1 counts as a pseudogene. Sequencing was performed on peripheral blood. This CDR3 reads CASRIRLPGQLTYEQYF. In DNA, the CDR3 is TGTGCCAGCAGGATTCGACTACCGGGACAGTTAACCTACGAGCAGTACTTC.